This is a list of T cell receptor beta chains from one sample in a study of graft-versus-host responses after intestinal transplantation. The table came from immunoSEQ multiplex PCR; TCRdb's copy has only in-frame clones and leaves some out. The repertoire holds tens of thousands of clones, with about 90% as singletons. These receptors have no identified antigens. The sequences come from unstimulated CD4+ T cells sorted from spleen or lymph node cells, collected before intestinal transplant. The source is a human donor who received an intestinal transplant. Each CDR3 is given with its conserved first and last residue. Each record gives: J gene, D gene, clone size, V gene, CDR3 length, CDR3 DNA, CDR3 protein. The D gene is left open where the match is weak. Some rows have no size entry. The others give once, few or many, or a class for an expanded clone.

j_gene: TRBJ2-7
d_gene: -
abundance: -
v_gene: TRBV5-1
len: 14
CDR3nt: TGCGCCAGCAGCTTGGTTCTGGAGTCCCACGAGCAGTACTTC
CDR3aa: CASSLVLESHEQYF

j_gene: TRBJ2-1
d_gene: TRBD2
abundance: -
v_gene: TRBV9
len: 16
CDR3nt: TGTGCCAGCGGCGTAGTGGCGGGGGGGCCGGTGGGTGAGCAGTTCTTC
CDR3aa: CASGVVAGGPVGEQFF

j_gene: TRBJ2-7
d_gene: TRBD2
abundance: -
v_gene: TRBV6-5
len: 16
CDR3nt: TGTGCCAGCAGTTACTCAGGGACTAGCGGACCCTACGAGCAGTACTTC
CDR3aa: CASSYSGTSGPYEQYF

j_gene: TRBJ2-7
d_gene: -
abundance: -
v_gene: TRBV7-6
len: 14
CDR3nt: TGTGCCAGCAGCTTAAGCCAGGGGCGTAGCGAGCAGTACTTC
CDR3aa: CASSLSQGRSEQYF

j_gene: TRBJ2-3
d_gene: -
abundance: -
v_gene: TRBV7-7
len: 13
CDR3nt: TGTGCTAGCAGCCCAGGACTGGGAGATACGCAGTATTTT
CDR3aa: CASSPGLGDTQYF

j_gene: TRBJ1-1
d_gene: -
abundance: -
v_gene: TRBV7-9
len: 13
CDR3nt: TGTGCCAGCAGCTTAGGCGGGGGCACTGAAGCTTTCTTT
CDR3aa: CASSLGGGTEAFF

j_gene: TRBJ1-2
d_gene: TRBD1
abundance: -
v_gene: TRBV27
len: 12
CDR3nt: TGTGCCAGCCGGGACAGCGACTATGGCTACACCTTC
CDR3aa: CASRDSDYGYTF

j_gene: TRBJ1-5
d_gene: TRBD1
abundance: -
v_gene: TRBV27
len: 17
CDR3nt: TGTGCCAGCAGTCAAATGGGGACAGGGCTCCTAAATCAGCCCCAGCATTTT
CDR3aa: CASSQMGTGLLNQPQHF

j_gene: TRBJ1-3
d_gene: -
abundance: -
v_gene: TRBV5-1
len: 16
CDR3nt: TGCGCCAGCAGCGCCCTGACGGGACACTCTGGAAACACCATATATTTT
CDR3aa: CASSALTGHSGNTIYF

j_gene: TRBJ2-7
d_gene: TRBD1
abundance: -
v_gene: TRBV15
len: 14
CDR3nt: TGTGCCACCAGCCGACAGGGCGTCTCCTACGAGCAGTACTTC
CDR3aa: CATSRQGVSYEQYF

j_gene: TRBJ1-4
d_gene: TRBD1
abundance: -
v_gene: TRBV6-8
len: 14
CDR3nt: TGTGCCAGCAGATCGGGACAGGGCTGTGAAAAACTGTTTTTT
CDR3aa: CASRSGQGCEKLFF

j_gene: TRBJ2-5
d_gene: TRBD2
abundance: once
v_gene: TRBV5-6
len: 14
CDR3nt: TGTGCCAGCAGCCCGGTAGCGGGGGTAGAGACCCAGTACTTC
CDR3aa: CASSPVAGVETQYF

j_gene: TRBJ2-3
d_gene: TRBD2
abundance: -
v_gene: TRBV5-6
len: 17
CDR3nt: TGTGCCAGCAGCTTGGGTAGCGGGGGACGTATGACAGATACGCAGTATTTT
CDR3aa: CASSLGSGGRMTDTQYF

j_gene: TRBJ1-6
d_gene: TRBD1
abundance: few
v_gene: TRBV2
len: 14
CDR3nt: TGTGCCAGCAATGGACAGGGCCATAATTCACCCCTCCACTTT
CDR3aa: CASNGQGHNSPLHF

j_gene: TRBJ2-1
d_gene: TRBD1
abundance: -
v_gene: TRBV2
len: 13
CDR3nt: TGTGCCAGCTTGGGACAGGCGTCTAATGAGCAGTTCTTC
CDR3aa: CASLGQASNEQFF

j_gene: TRBJ2-3
d_gene: -
abundance: -
v_gene: TRBV11-3
len: 16
CDR3nt: TGTGCCAGCAGCCTACCCCCCCAGAGGCGCACAGATACGCAGTATTTT
CDR3aa: CASSLPPQRRTDTQYF

j_gene: TRBJ1-6
d_gene: TRBD1
abundance: -
v_gene: TRBV19
len: 13
CDR3nt: TGTGCCACCGCCGGGACAGGGGTCTGGCCCCTCCACTTT
CDR3aa: CATAGTGVWPLHF

j_gene: TRBJ2-3
d_gene: TRBD1
abundance: -
v_gene: TRBV5-1
len: 15
CDR3nt: TGCGCCAGCAGCTTACAGGGGGAGCGCACAGATACGCAGTATTTT
CDR3aa: CASSLQGERTDTQYF

j_gene: TRBJ2-7
d_gene: TRBD1
abundance: -
v_gene: TRBV10-3
len: 14
CDR3nt: TGTGCCATCAGTGATAGTTGGGACAGGGACGAGCAGTACTTC
CDR3aa: CAISDSWDRDEQYF

j_gene: TRBJ2-7
d_gene: -
abundance: once
v_gene: TRBV10-3
len: 15
CDR3nt: TGTGCCATCAGTGAGCGACAGCAGAGCTCCTACGAGCAGTACTTC
CDR3aa: CAISERQQSSYEQYF

j_gene: TRBJ2-7
d_gene: -
abundance: -
v_gene: TRBV6-1
len: 12
CDR3nt: TGTGCCAGCAGACGCACAGCTTACGAGCAGTACTTC
CDR3aa: CASRRTAYEQYF

j_gene: TRBJ2-5
d_gene: TRBD1
abundance: -
v_gene: TRBV6-5
len: 14
CDR3nt: TGTGCCAGCAGTATCACAGGGGACGGAGAGACCCAGTACTTC
CDR3aa: CASSITGDGETQYF

j_gene: TRBJ2-7
d_gene: TRBD2
abundance: -
v_gene: TRBV6-5
len: 16
CDR3nt: TGTGCCAGCAGTTACTCCAGCGGGGGACCGAACTACGAGCAGTACTTC
CDR3aa: CASSYSSGGPNYEQYF

j_gene: TRBJ1-5
d_gene: TRBD1
abundance: -
v_gene: TRBV2
len: 15
CDR3nt: TGTGCCAGCACCGGGACAGGGAGTGGCAATCAGCCCCAGCATTTT
CDR3aa: CASTGTGSGNQPQHF

j_gene: TRBJ1-1
d_gene: -
abundance: -
v_gene: TRBV18
len: 16
CDR3nt: TGTGCCAGCTCACCAGCCAACCCCGGTCTTTACACTGAAGCTTTCTTT
CDR3aa: CASSPANPGLYTEAFF

j_gene: TRBJ1-2
d_gene: TRBD1
abundance: -
v_gene: TRBV2
len: 13
CDR3nt: TGTGCCAGCAGTGGTGGACAGGGAGGGGGCTACACCTTC
CDR3aa: CASSGGQGGGYTF

j_gene: TRBJ2-5
d_gene: -
abundance: -
v_gene: TRBV5-4
len: 14
CDR3nt: TGTGCCAGCTGTATTGCAGGAAACCAAGAGACCCAGTACTTC
CDR3aa: CASCIAGNQETQYF

j_gene: TRBJ2-1
d_gene: -
abundance: -
v_gene: TRBV6-6
len: 13
CDR3nt: TGTGCCAGCAGCTTAGACTCCTACAATGAGCAGTTCTTC
CDR3aa: CASSLDSYNEQFF